This TCR beta chain was sequenced in a study of graft-versus-host responses after intestinal transplantation. As for the study in general: Transplants given to recipients were multivisceral, liver-intestinal, or isolated intestinal. Each recipient received anti-thymocyte globulin induction, then tacrolimus and steroids for 2 to 3 years. Regarding the study as a whole: Allografts of patients with graft-donor T cell macrochimerism showed high graft-versus-host to host-versus-graft clone ratios. Recipient marrow contained GvH clones, some of which appeared first in ileum or blood.

Of note for this clone: Antigen: not known.

Assay used: immunoSEQ multiplex PCR; TCRdb lists only in-frame clones, some missing. The sample holds about 88,000 clones, around 93% seen once. Unmatched junction bases numbered 5, after V lost 1 base and J lost 2 bases. The CDR3 contains 15 residues. The V gene's germline CDR1 is SGHDT and CDR2 YYEEEE. This clonotype was obtained from a human donor who was the organ donor for an intestinal transplant. The chain couples TRBV5-6 to TRBJ2-7; 8 nucleotides align to TRBD1. The specimen comprised unstimulated CD4+ T cells sorted from spleen or lymph node cells, sampled before transplant. In DNA form, the CDR3 reads TGTGCCAGCAGCTTGCAGGGGGCCACTGCCTACGAGCAGTACTTC. This translates into CASSLQGATAYEQYF.